The T cell receptor (beta chain) described here comes from a study of blood T cells in healthy people across ages. Study conclusions and caveats: Higher diversity, along with more naive CD4+ cells, distinguished long-lived donors from aged donors. TCR beta diversity, measured per million T cells, fell in a roughly linear way with age.

The second PCR ran roughly 6 to 11 cycles with a sample-barcoded 5' primer and J-beta primers. MiXCR, applied by TCRdb to the 5' RACE reads, yields one record per CDR3 protein. The table has 580,000 or so distinct CDR3 sequences, 40% to 50% seen once. With regard to this clonotype: The antigen is unknown.

Per the germline V gene, CDR1 is DFQATT and CDR2 is SNEGSKA (reference sequence). The CDR3 covers 17 residues. V shed 0 bases and J shed 3 bases, with 21 bases lying between them. Sequencing was done on a sample of blood. The chain employs TRBV20-1 and TRBJ2-7; D call uncertain. This TCR was sampled from a man older than 75 in good health. The CDR3 DNA is TGCAGTGCTAGAGATCGTGCAAAGGGCCCCGAGAGCTACGAGCAGTACTTC. This gives the protein CSARDRAKGPESYEQYF.